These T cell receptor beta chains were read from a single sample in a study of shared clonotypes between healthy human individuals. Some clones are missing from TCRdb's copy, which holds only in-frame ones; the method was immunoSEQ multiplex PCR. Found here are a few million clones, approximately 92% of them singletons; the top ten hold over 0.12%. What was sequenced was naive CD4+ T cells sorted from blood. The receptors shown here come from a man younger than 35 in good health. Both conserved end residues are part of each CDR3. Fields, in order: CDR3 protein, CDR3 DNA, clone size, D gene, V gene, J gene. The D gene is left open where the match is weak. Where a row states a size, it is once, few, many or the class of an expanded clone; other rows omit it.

cdr3_aa: CASSPDTDTQYF
cdr3_nt: TGTGCCAGCAGCCCGGACACAGATACGCAGTATTTT
clone_size: NA
d_call: NA
v_call: TRBV11-3
j_call: TRBJ2-3

cdr3_aa: CASRSRRPGTGELFF
cdr3_nt: TGTGCCAGCCGTAGTCGTAGGCCCGGGACCGGGGAGCTGTTTTTT
clone_size: NA
d_call: NA
v_call: TRBV6-5
j_call: TRBJ2-2

cdr3_aa: CASRPEDRSNSPLHF
cdr3_nt: TGTGCCAGCAGACCGGAGGACAGGAGTAATTCACCCCTCCACTTT
clone_size: NA
d_call: TRBD1
v_call: TRBV6-6
j_call: TRBJ1-6

cdr3_aa: CASSFYRANEQFF
cdr3_nt: TGTGCCAGCAGTTTTTACAGGGCTAATGAGCAGTTCTTC
clone_size: once
d_call: NA
v_call: TRBV27
j_call: TRBJ2-1

cdr3_aa: CASSEAGGNSYEQYF
cdr3_nt: TGTGCCAGCAGTGAAGCAGGGGGCAACTCCTACGAGCAGTACTTC
clone_size: NA
d_call: TRBD1
v_call: TRBV6-1
j_call: TRBJ2-7

cdr3_aa: CASRAYINYRDETQYF
cdr3_nt: TGTGCCAGCAGGGCATACATCAACTACAGGGATGAGACCCAGTACTTC
clone_size: NA
d_call: NA
v_call: TRBV28
j_call: TRBJ2-5

cdr3_aa: CATSRVAGDTQYF
cdr3_nt: TGTGCCACCAGCAGAGTGGCAGGTGATACGCAGTATTTT
clone_size: NA
d_call: NA
v_call: TRBV15
j_call: TRBJ2-3

cdr3_aa: CAWSGRRSGELFF
cdr3_nt: TGTGCCTGGAGTGGGCGTCGGTCCGGGGAGCTGTTTTTT
clone_size: NA
d_call: NA
v_call: TRBV30
j_call: TRBJ2-2

cdr3_aa: CASNQGGLQETQYF
cdr3_nt: TGTGCCAGCAATCAGGGGGGGCTTCAAGAGACCCAGTACTTC
clone_size: NA
d_call: NA
v_call: TRBV2
j_call: TRBJ2-5

cdr3_aa: CASRLENLWGGWNYGYTF
cdr3_nt: TGTGCAAGTCGCTTAGAAAACCTGTGGGGGGGTTGGAACTATGGCTACACCTTC
clone_size: NA
d_call: NA
v_call: TRBV12-2
j_call: TRBJ1-2

cdr3_aa: CASSRSSREGLETQYF
cdr3_nt: TGTGCCAGCAGCCGTTCTTCGCGGGAGGGCCTCGAGACCCAGTACTTC
clone_size: NA
d_call: TRBD2
v_call: TRBV11-2
j_call: TRBJ2-5

cdr3_aa: CATSPGASYNEQFF
cdr3_nt: TGTGCCACCTCTCCAGGGGCGTCCTACAATGAGCAGTTCTTC
clone_size: NA
d_call: NA
v_call: TRBV2
j_call: TRBJ2-1

cdr3_aa: CASSLKGFQETQYF
cdr3_nt: TGTGCCAGCAGCTTGAAAGGCTTCCAAGAGACCCAGTACTTC
clone_size: NA
d_call: NA
v_call: TRBV5-6
j_call: TRBJ2-5

cdr3_aa: CASSQLTSGAPATQYF
cdr3_nt: TGCGCCAGCAGCCAGCTCACTAGCGGGGCCCCAGCTACGCAGTATTTT
clone_size: once
d_call: TRBD2
v_call: TRBV4-1
j_call: TRBJ2-3

cdr3_aa: CATSRDLGGTEAFF
cdr3_nt: TGTGCCACCAGCAGAGATTTGGGGGGCACTGAAGCTTTCTTT
clone_size: NA
d_call: NA
v_call: TRBV15
j_call: TRBJ1-1

cdr3_aa: CASSLEPGGLADTQYF
cdr3_nt: TGTGCCAGCAGCTTAGAACCGGGGGGGCTGGCAGATACGCAGTATTTT
clone_size: NA
d_call: TRBD2
v_call: TRBV7-6
j_call: TRBJ2-3

cdr3_aa: CASSFGETRSTDTQYF
cdr3_nt: TGTGCCAGCAGTTTCGGGGAGACAAGGAGCACAGATACGCAGTATTTT
clone_size: NA
d_call: NA
v_call: TRBV28
j_call: TRBJ2-3

cdr3_aa: CAISESIERVGTEAFF
cdr3_nt: TGTGCCATCAGTGAGTCGATAGAAAGGGTAGGGACTGAAGCTTTCTTT
clone_size: NA
d_call: NA
v_call: TRBV10-3
j_call: TRBJ1-1

cdr3_aa: CASSLVGQTYEQYF
cdr3_nt: TGTGCCAGCAGCTTGGTGGGGCAGACCTACGAGCAGTACTTC
clone_size: NA
d_call: NA
v_call: TRBV5-4
j_call: TRBJ2-7

cdr3_aa: CATAGDGTEAFF
cdr3_nt: TGTGCCACGGCGGGGGACGGCACTGAAGCTTTCTTT
clone_size: NA
d_call: NA
v_call: TRBV12-5
j_call: TRBJ1-1

cdr3_aa: CASSPTRWTGFDEQYF
cdr3_nt: TGTGCCAGCAGCCCCACTCGGTGGACAGGGTTCGACGAGCAGTACTTC
clone_size: once
d_call: TRBD1
v_call: TRBV7-6
j_call: TRBJ2-7

cdr3_aa: CASSPPGRENSPLHF
cdr3_nt: TGTGCCAGCTCACCCCCAGGGAGGGAAAATTCACCCCTCCACTTT
clone_size: NA
d_call: NA
v_call: TRBV18
j_call: TRBJ1-6